The clone carrying this TCR beta chain was counted a single time. Antigen specificity is unknown. It was second doses at about 4 or about 12 weeks that were pooled. Produced via immunoSEQ multiplex PCR; TCRdb's table is partial and in-frame only. This sample has around 120,000 clones, with 75% to 90% found just once. This record belongs to a study of T cell responses to AZD1222 COVID-19 vaccine. The CDR3 runs to 11 residues. The V and J ends lost 7 bases and 8 bases respectively, with 11 bases between them. General study findings and limits: After the peak T cell response, and only then, were repertoires sampled. Vaccine-related CD4 TCRs covered spike, predominating at 160-218 and 743-854.

The receptor was derived from an adult who received the AZD1222 COVID-19 vaccine. This specimen consisted of peripheral blood, obtained 28 days after the second AZD1222 dose. The V gene is TRBV12-3 or TRBV12-4, the J gene TRBJ1-1; no clear D. CDR3 region: CASTLRREAFF. The CDR3 bases are TGTGCCAGCACCCTAAGGCGCGAAGCTTTCTTT.